Each of the 10 T cell receptor beta chains below was sequenced from the same sample in a study of shared clonotypes between healthy human individuals (TCRdb year 2020). The library was obtained by the immunoSEQ multiplex PCR assay. TCRdb carries this immuneACCESS record with in-frame sequences only. Its versions omit some clonotypes, under half of them owing to an unresolved V gene in the studies checked, with the rest unexplained. For this sample there are some 2,000,000 clones; over 85% appear just once. The ten largest clonotypes hold 0.1% to 0.15% of the sample. The sample was naive CD4+ T cells sorted from blood. Reading the label with the study, this specimen's cell subset or site is: CD45RA+ positively selected. Receptors were obtained from a man between 18 and 29 years old in good health.

Details on this clone: Within the sample, other DNA sequences also encode this same CDR3. The chain links TRBV6-5 to TRBJ1-5; D gene uncertain. The germline V and J ends were trimmed by 4 bases and 0 bases, with 4 bases remaining between them. The CDR3 totals 13 residues. CDR1 is MNHEY, CDR2 SVGAGI, per germline. CDR3 protein: CASSSYSNQPQHF. Here the CDR3 DNA reads TGTGCCAGCAGTTCATATAGCAATCAGCCCCAGCATTTT.

The chain carries TRBV7-2 and TRBJ1-5, with TRBD1 matching 11 bases. CDR1 is SGHTA, CDR2 FQGNSA, per germline. The trim removed 5 bases at V and 5 bases at J, leaving 5 bases unmatched. The CDR3 sequence is 15 residues long. The CDR3 coding sequence is TGTGCCAGCAGCCAGGACAGGGGGCGGGATCAGCCCCAGCATTTT. Residues: CASSQDRGRDQPQHF.

The genes are TRBV30 and TRBJ2-3; no firm D call. The germline V gene has CDR1 GTSNPN and CDR2 SVGIG (reference sequence). The V and J ends lost 4 bases and 1 base respectively, with 9 bases between them. CDR3 length: 13 residues. CDR3 amino acids: CAWTAGRTDTQYF. CDR3 DNA sequence: TGTGCCTGGACGGCAGGCCGCACAGATACGCAGTATTTT. The full variable domain, completed using reference TRBV30 and TRBJ2-3, is SQTIHQWPATLVQPVGSPLSLECTVEGTSNPNLYWYRQAAGRGLQLLFYSVGIGQISSEVPQNLSASRPQDRQFILSSKKLLLSDSGFYLCAWTAGRTDTQYFGPGTRLTVL.

Details on this clone: Other nucleotide sequences in the sample specify the same CDR3. V is TRBV6-5 and J is TRBJ1-2; tentative D call: TRBD1 (5 bases). Trimming shortened V by 6 bases and J by 4 bases, and 12 bases separated the two germline ends. This CDR3 region has 13 residues. The germline CDR1 and CDR2 sequences are MNHEY and SVGAGI. The CDR3 bases are TGTGCCAGCAGCCCCAGGGCGGGCTATGGCTACACCTTC. It codes for CASSPRAGYGYTF.

The rearrangement joins TRBV18 to TRBJ2-5; no clear D gene. Trimming cost V 6 bases and J 2 bases, with 16 bases left between them. CDR1 is KGHSH, CDR2 LQKENI, per germline. CDR3 length: 15 amino acids. DNA for the CDR3: TGTGCCAGCTCCCTGATACCCCAGGATCAAGAGACCCAGTACTTC. Translating gives CASSLIPQDQETQYF.

The chain couples TRBV2 to TRBJ2-7; D is uncertain. Trimming cost V 5 bases and J 3 bases, with 11 bases left between them. This CDR3 comprises 13 residues. Germline CDR1 is SNHLY and CDR2 is FYNNEI. The CDR3 protein is CASSISEFYEQYF. Written as DNA, the CDR3 is TGTGCCAGCAGTATAAGCGAATTCTACGAGCAGTACTTC.

The chain joins TRBV28 to TRBJ2-7; 8 bases map to TRBD2. The CDR3 contains 17 residues. The V segment lost 5 bases and the J segment 0 bases; nucleotides outside the gene matches: 12. Germline V CDR1 and CDR2: MDHEN, SYDVKM. The CDR3 reads CASSMVLGGGPSYEQYF. DNA for the CDR3: TGTGCCAGCAGTATGGTCTTGGGCGGGGGGCCCTCCTACGAGCAGTACTTC. Together with reference TRBV28 and TRBJ2-7, the CDR3 gives the full variable domain: DVKVTQSSRYLVKRTGEKVFLECVQDMDHENMFWYRQDPGLGLRLIYFSYDVKMKEKGDIPEGYSVSREKKERFSLILESASTNQTSMYLCASSMVLGGGPSYEQYFGPGTRLTVT.

J is TRBJ1-2 and V is TRBV23-1; 7 bases map to TRBD1. TRBV23-1 is flagged as an ORF with uncertain function. V was clipped by 1 base and J by 4 bases; unmatched bases: 3. This CDR3 spans 14 amino acids. The CDR3 nucleotides read TGCGCCAGCAGTCAATTGTGGGACAGCTATGGCTACACCTTC. Translating it yields CASSQLWDSYGYTF.

This chain uses TRBV10-1 with TRBJ2-2, with TRBD1 matching 7 bases. The CDR3 extends over 17 amino acids. Germline V gene lookup returns CDR1 WNHNN and CDR2 SYGVQD (reference sequence). The junction had 9 bases not matched to a gene; V was cut back by 1 base and J by 4 bases. DNA for the CDR3: TGCGCCAGCAGTGAGTGGACAGGCCCCTCAAGCACCGGGGAGCTGTTTTTT. Translating gives CASSEWTGPSSTGELFF.

The chain is built from TRBV11-2 and TRBJ1-2, with unresolved D. Trimming removed 4 bases at V and 4 bases at J, with 19 bases between. The CDR3 is 16 residues long. Germline CDR1 and CDR2: SGHAT and FQNNGV. The CDR3 protein is CASSSSDSQILYGYTF. For the CDR3, the DNA is TGTGCCAGCAGCTCCTCGGACTCCCAGATTCTCTATGGCTACACCTTC.